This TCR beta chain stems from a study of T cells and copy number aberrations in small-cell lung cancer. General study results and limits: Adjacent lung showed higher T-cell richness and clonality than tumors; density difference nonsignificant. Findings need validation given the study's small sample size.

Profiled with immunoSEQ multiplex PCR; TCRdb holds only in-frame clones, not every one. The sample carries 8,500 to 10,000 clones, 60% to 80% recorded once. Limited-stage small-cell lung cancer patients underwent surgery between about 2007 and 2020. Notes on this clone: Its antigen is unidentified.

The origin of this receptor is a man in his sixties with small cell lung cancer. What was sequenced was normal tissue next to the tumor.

This CDR3 reads CASSLGPGTQGTEAFF. DNA of the CDR3: TGTGCCAGCAGCTTAGGCCCCGGGACCCAGGGAACTGAAGCTTTCTTT. The chain carries TRBV11-1 and TRBJ1-1; tentative D call: TRBD1 (5 bases). The V gene's germline CDR1 is SGHAT and CDR2 FQDESV (reference sequence). V was pared by 1 base and J by 5 bases, with 17 bases between. This CDR3 is built from 16 residues.